This TCR beta chain was obtained from a study of blood T cell repertoires in COVID-19. Turning to the study itself: Material from acute and convalescent COVID-19 was sourced from the United States, Italy and Spain.

Study members were between 18 and 89 years old and lived in some 26 US regions. Germline V gene sequence: CDR1 MNHEY, CDR2 SMNVEV (reference sequence). CDR3 size: 13 residues. The V end was cut by 3 bases, the J end by 6 bases, with 12 bases between. As handled by the study authors: Amplifying reference gene primers gave estimates of nucleated cell counts. This table comes from immunoSEQ multiplex PCR, and its TCRdb copy is limited to in-frame clones, with some not included. D and trimming come from the DNA, and the V and J calls and clone size come from that table. The data hold some 200,000 clones, with approximately 86% observed a single time.

Source material: PBMCs or T cells enriched from blood (not recorded which). This TCR derives from a woman aged 30 to 39 who had recovered from COVID-19. The V gene is TRBV27, the J gene TRBJ2-7; D is perhaps TRBD2 (6 bases). In DNA, the CDR3 is TGTGCCAGCAGTTTTGGAGGGTCCCTCGAGCAGTACTTC. Amino acids: CASSFGGSLEQYF.